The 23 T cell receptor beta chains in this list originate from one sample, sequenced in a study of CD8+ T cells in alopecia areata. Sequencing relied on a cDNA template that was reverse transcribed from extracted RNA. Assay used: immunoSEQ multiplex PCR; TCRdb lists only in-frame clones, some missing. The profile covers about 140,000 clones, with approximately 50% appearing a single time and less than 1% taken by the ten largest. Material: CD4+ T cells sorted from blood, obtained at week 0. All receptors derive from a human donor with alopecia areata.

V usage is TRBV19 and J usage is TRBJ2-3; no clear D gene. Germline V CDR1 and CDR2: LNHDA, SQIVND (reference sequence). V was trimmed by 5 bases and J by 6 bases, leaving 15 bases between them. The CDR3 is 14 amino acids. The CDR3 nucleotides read TGTGCCAGTAGTCCGTCGGCCCCTCCGGATACGCAGTATTTT. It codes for CASSPSAPPDTQYF. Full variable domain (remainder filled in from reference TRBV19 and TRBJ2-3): DGGITQSPKYLFRKEGQNVTLSCEQNLNHDAMYWYRQDPGQGLRLIYYSQIVNDFQKGDIAEGYSVSREKKESFPLTVTSAQKNPTAFYLCASSPSAPPDTQYFGPGTRLTVL.

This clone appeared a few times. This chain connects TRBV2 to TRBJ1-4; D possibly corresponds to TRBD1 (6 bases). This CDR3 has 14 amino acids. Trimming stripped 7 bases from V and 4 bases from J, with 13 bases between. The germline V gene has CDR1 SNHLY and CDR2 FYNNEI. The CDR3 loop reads CASKLDRHNEKLFF. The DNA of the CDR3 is TGTGCCAGCAAACTCGACAGGCATAATGAAAAACTGTTTTTT.

The CDR3 DNA sequence: TGTGCCTGGAGTGTCCAGCAAGAGACCCAGTACTTC. This translates into CAWSVQQETQYF. V and J are TRBV30 and TRBJ2-5; no definite D call. The length of the CDR3 is 12 residues. Trimming removed 0 bases from V and 2 bases from J, with 4 bases in between. The germline CDR1 and CDR2 sequences are GTSNPN and SVGIG (reference sequence).

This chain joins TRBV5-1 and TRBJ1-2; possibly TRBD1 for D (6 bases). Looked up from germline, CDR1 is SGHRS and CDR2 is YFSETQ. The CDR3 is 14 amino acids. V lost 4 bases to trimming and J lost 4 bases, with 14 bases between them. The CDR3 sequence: CASSPGGQFYGYTF. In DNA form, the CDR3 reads TGCGCCAGCAGCCCGGGAGGACAGTTCTATGGCTACACCTTC.

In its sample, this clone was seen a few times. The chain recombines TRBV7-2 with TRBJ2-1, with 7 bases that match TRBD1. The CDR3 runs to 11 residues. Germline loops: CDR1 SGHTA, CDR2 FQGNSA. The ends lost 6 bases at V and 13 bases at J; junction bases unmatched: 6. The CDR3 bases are TGTGCCAGCAGGACAGGGATACACCAGTTCTTC. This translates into CASRTGIHQFF.

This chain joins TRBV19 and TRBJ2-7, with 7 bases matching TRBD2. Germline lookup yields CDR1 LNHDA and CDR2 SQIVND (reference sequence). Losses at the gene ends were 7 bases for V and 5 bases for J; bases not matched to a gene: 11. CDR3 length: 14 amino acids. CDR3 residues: CASKLDPAGDEQYF. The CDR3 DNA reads TGTGCCAGTAAACTCGACCCGGCGGGAGACGAGCAGTACTTC. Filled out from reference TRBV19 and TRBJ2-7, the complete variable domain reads DGGITQSPKYLFRKEGQNVTLSCEQNLNHDAMYWYRQDPGQGLRLIYYSQIVNDFQKGDIAEGYSVSREKKESFPLTVTSAQKNPTAFYLCASKLDPAGDEQYFGPGTRLTVT.

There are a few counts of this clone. This CDR3 reads CAWSTGQGVTGELFF. In DNA, the CDR3 is TGTGCCTGGAGTACGGGACAGGGGGTTACCGGGGAGCTGTTTTTT. V and J are TRBV30 and TRBJ2-2, with TRBD1 matching 11 bases. The CDR3 is 15 residues long. Per the germline V gene, CDR1 is GTSNPN and CDR2 is SVGIG (reference sequence). J was trimmed by 5 bases and V by 2 bases; bases with no gene match: 4.

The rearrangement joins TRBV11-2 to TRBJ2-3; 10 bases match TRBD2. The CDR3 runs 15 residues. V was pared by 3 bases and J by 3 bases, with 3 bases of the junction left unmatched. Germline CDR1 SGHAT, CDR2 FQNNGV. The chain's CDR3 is CASSFTSGATDTQYF. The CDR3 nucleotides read TGTGCCAGCAGCTTTACTAGCGGGGCTACAGATACGCAGTATTTT.

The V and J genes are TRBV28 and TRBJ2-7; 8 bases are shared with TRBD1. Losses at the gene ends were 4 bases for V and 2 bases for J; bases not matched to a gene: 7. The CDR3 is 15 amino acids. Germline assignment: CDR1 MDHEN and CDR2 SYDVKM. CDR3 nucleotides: TGTGCCAGCAGTTATCCTCAGGGGGCAACCTACGAGCAGTACTTC. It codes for CASSYPQGATYEQYF.

The CDR3 here is CSVERTVNTEAFF. In DNA form, the CDR3 reads TGCAGCGTTGAGAGGACGGTGAACACTGAAGCTTTCTTT. This chain uses TRBV29-1 with TRBJ1-1; D gene unclear. There are 13 residues in the CDR3. With 3 bases removed from V and 0 bases from J, the gap between germline ends came to 8 bases. CDR1 is SQVTM and CDR2 is ANQGSEA in the germline V gene. Together with reference TRBV29-1 and TRBJ1-1, the CDR3 gives the full variable domain: SAVISQKPSRDICQRGTSLTIQCQVDSQVTMMFWYRQQPGQSLTLIATANQGSEATYESGFVIDKFPISRPNLTFSTLTVSNMSPEDSSIYLCSVERTVNTEAFFGQGTRLTVV.

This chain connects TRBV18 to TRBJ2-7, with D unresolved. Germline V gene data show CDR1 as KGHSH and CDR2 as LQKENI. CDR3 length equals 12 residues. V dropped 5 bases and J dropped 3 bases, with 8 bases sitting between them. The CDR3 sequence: CASSSEGYEQYF. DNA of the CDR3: TGTGCCAGCTCATCCGAAGGCTACGAGCAGTACTTC. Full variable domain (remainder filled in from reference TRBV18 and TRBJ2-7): NAGVMQNPRHLVRRRGQEARLRCSPMKGHSHVYWYRQLPEEGLKFMVYLQKENIIDESGMPKERFSAEFPKEGPSILRIQQVVRGDSAAYFCASSSEGYEQYFGPGTRLTVT.

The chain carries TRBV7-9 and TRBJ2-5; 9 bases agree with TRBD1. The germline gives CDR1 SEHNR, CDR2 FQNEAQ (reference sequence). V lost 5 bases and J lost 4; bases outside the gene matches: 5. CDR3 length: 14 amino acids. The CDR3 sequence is CASSRSGQGETQYF. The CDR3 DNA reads TGTGCCAGCAGCCGCTCGGGACAGGGAGAGACCCAGTACTTC.

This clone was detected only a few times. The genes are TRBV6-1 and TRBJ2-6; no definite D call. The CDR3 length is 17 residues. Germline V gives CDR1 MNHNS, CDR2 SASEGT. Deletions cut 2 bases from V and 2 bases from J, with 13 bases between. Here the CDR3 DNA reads TGTGCCAGCAGTGAAACGAGACGAAGGGCTGGGGCCAACGTCCTGACTTTC. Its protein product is CASSETRRRAGANVLTF.

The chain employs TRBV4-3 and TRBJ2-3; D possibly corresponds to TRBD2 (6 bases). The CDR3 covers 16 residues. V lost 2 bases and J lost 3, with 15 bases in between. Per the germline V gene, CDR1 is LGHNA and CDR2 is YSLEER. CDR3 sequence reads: CASSQLRLDKTDTQYF. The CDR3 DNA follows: TGCGCCAGCAGCCAACTAAGACTAGATAAGACAGATACGCAGTATTTT.

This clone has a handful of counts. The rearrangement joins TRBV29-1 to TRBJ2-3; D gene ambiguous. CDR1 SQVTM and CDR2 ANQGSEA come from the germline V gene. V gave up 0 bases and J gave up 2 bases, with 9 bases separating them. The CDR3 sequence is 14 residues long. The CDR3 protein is CSVEDPETTDTQYF. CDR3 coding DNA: TGCAGCGTTGAAGACCCGGAGACCACAGATACGCAGTATTTT.

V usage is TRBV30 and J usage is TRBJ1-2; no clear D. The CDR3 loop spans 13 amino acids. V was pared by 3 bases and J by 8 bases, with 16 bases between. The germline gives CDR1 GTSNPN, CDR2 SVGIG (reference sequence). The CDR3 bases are TGTGCCTGGAGCAGCGGAGGCCCCTGGGGCTACACCTTC. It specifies CAWSSGGPWGYTF. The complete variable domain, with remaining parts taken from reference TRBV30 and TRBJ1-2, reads SQTIHQWPATLVQPVGSPLSLECTVEGTSNPNLYWYRQAAGRGLQLLFYSVGIGQISSEVPQNLSASRPQDRQFILSSKKLLLSDSGFYLCAWSSGGPWGYTFGSGTRLTVV.

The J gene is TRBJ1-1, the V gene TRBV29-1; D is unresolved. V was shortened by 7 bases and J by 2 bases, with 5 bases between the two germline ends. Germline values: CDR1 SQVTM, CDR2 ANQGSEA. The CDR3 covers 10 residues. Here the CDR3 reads CSAANTEAFF. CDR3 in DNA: TGCAGCGCCGCAAACACTGAAGCTTTCTTT.

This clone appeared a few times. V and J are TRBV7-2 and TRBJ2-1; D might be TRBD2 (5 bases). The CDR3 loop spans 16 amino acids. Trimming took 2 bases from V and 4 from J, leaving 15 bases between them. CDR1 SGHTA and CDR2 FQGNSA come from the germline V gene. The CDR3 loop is CASSLTAGRGYNEQFF. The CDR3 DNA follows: TGTGCCAGCAGCTTAACGGCGGGCAGAGGGTACAATGAGCAGTTCTTC.

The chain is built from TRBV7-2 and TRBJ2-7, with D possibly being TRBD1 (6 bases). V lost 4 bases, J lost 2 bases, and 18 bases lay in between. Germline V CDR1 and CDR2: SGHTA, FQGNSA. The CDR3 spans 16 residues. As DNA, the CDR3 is TGTGCCAGCAGCTCCCGAACAGGGATCCTTACCTACGAGCAGTACTTC. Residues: CASSSRTGILTYEQYF.

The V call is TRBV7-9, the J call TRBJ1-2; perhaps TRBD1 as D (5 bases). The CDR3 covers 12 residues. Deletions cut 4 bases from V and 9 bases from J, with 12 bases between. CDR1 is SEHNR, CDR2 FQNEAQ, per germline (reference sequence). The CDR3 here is CASSSRQRSYTF. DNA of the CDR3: TGTGCCAGCAGCTCACGACAGAGGAGCTACACCTTC.

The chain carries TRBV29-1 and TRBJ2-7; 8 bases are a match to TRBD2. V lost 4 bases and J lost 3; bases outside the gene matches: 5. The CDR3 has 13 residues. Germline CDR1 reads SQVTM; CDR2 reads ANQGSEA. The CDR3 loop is CSVGGLGVYEQYF. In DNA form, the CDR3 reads TGCAGCGTTGGGGGACTAGGGGTCTACGAGCAGTACTTC.

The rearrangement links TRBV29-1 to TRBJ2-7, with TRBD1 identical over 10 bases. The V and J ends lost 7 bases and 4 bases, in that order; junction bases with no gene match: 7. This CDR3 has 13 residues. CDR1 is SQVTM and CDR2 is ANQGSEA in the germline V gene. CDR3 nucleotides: TGCAGCGCGAAGACAGGGGGCGGTTACGAGCAGTACTTC. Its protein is CSAKTGGGYEQYF.

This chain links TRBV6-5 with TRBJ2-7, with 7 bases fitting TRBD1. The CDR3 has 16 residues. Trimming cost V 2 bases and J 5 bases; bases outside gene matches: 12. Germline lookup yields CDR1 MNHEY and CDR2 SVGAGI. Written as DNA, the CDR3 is TGTGCCAGCAGTTACATGAGACAGGGAGCCCCCCACGAGCAGTACTTC. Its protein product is CASSYMRQGAPHEQYF.